This record concerns one T cell receptor beta chain sequence. TCRdb's table, derived via immunoSEQ multiplex PCR, lists solely in-frame clones and lacks some. The sample consists of nearly 500,000 clones, around 78% of them appearing once. The data were taken from a study of shared clonotypes between healthy human individuals. The CDR3 is made up of 14 amino acids. Germline loops: CDR1 MDHEN, CDR2 SYDVKM. The ends lost 2 bases at V and 7 bases at J; junction bases unmatched: 5. The clonotype comes from a woman aged 40 to 50 in good health. Some clones in this sample may be carry-over from other donors' samples. What was sequenced was PBMCs. The chain uses TRBV28 and TRBJ1-2; 9 nucleotides align to TRBD1. DNA for the CDR3: TGTGCCAGCAGTTTAGCTACAGGGGGCTTTGGCTACACCTTC. Residues: CASSLATGGFGYTF.